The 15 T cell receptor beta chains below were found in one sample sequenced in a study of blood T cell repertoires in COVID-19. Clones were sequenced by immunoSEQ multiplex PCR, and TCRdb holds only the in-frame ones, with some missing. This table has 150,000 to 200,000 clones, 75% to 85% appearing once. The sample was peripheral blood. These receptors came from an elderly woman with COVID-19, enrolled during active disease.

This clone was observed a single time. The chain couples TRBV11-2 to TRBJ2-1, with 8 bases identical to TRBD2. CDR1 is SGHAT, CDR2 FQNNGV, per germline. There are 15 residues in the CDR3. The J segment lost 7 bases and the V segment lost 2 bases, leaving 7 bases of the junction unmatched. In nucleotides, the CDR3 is TGTGCCAGCAGCTTAAGACGGGGGGGTGGTAATGAGCAGTTCTTC. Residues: CASSLRRGGGNEQFF.

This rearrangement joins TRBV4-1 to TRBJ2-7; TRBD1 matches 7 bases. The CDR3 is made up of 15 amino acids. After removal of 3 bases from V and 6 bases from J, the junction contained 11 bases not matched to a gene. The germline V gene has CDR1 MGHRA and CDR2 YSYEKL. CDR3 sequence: CASSHPTGETSEQYF. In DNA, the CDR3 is TGCGCCAGCAGCCATCCAACAGGGGAAACAAGCGAGCAGTACTTC.

The CDR3 reads CASSYRDRGQGEAFF. The DNA for the CDR3 is TGTGCCAGCAGCTACCGGGACAGGGGGCAAGGTGAAGCTTTCTTT. The chain recombines TRBV7-9 with TRBJ1-1; TRBD1 aligns across 12 bases. The CDR3 runs to 15 residues. The V gene end was trimmed by 4 bases and the J gene end by 7 bases; junction bases not matched to a gene: 7. In germline, CDR1 is SEHNR, CDR2 FQNEAQ (reference sequence).

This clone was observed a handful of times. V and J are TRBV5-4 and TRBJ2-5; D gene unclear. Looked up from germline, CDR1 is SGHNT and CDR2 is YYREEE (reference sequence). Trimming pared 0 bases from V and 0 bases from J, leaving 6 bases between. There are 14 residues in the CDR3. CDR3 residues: CASSLVGYQETQYF. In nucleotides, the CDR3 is TGTGCCAGCAGCTTGGTCGGGTACCAAGAGACCCAGTACTTC.

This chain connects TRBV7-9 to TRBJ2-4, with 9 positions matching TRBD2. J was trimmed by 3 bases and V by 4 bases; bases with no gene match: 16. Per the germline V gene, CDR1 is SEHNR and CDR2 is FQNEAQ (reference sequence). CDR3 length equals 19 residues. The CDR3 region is CASSSPGTSGLGDKNIQYF. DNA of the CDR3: TGTGCCAGCAGCTCCCCCGGCACTAGCGGGTTGGGAGACAAAAACATTCAGTACTTC.

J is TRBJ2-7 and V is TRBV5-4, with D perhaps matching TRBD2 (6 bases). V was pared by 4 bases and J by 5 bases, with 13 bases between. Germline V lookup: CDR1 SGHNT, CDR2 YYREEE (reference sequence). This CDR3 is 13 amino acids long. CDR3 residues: CASSPTSLDEQYF. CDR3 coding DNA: TGTGCCAGCAGCCCCACTAGCTTGGACGAGCAGTACTTC.

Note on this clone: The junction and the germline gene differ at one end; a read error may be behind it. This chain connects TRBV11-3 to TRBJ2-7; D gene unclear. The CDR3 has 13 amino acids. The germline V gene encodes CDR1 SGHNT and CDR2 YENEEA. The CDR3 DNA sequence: TGTGCCAGCAGCCTAGAGACGTACTACGAGCAGTGCTTC. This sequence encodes CASSLETYYEQCF.

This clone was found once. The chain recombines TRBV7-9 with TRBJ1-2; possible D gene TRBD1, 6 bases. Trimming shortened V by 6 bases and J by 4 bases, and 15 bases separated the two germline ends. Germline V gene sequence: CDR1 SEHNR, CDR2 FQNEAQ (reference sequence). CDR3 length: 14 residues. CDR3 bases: TGTGCCAGCAGTCTTAATCAGGGGAGCTATGGCTACACCTTC. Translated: CASSLNQGSYGYTF.

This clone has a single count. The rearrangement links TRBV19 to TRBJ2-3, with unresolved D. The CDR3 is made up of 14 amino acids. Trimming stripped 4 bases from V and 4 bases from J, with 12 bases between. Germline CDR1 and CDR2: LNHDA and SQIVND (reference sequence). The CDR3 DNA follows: TGTGCCAGTAGTAGTTTCCCCCGGGCAGATACGCAGTATTTT. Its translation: CASSSFPRADTQYF.

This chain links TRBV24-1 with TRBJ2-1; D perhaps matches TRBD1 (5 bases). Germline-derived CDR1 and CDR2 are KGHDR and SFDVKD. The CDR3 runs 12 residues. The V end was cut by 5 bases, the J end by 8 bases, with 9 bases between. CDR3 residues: CATSVWGHEQFF. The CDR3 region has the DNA TGTGCCACCAGTGTTTGGGGCCATGAGCAGTTCTTC.

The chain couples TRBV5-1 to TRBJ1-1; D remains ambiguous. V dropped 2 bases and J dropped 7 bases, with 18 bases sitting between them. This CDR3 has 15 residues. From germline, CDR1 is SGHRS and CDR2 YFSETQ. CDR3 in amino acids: CASSFFRSAGGEAFF. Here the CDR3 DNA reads TGCGCCAGCAGCTTTTTCCGTTCGGCCGGAGGTGAAGCTTTCTTT.

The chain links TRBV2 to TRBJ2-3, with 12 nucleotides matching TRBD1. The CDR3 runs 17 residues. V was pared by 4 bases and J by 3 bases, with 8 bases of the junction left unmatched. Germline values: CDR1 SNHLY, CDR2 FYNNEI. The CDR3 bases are TGTGCCAGCAGTGTGGGACAGGGGGCTGGGGGTACAGATACGCAGTATTTT. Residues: CASSVGQGAGGTDTQYF.

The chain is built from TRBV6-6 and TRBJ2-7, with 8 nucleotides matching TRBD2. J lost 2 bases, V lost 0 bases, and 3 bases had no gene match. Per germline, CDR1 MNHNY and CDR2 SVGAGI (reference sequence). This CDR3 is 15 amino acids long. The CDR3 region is CASSYSAGGPYEQYF. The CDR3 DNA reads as TGTGCCAGCAGTTACTCGGCGGGGGGTCCCTACGAGCAGTACTTC.

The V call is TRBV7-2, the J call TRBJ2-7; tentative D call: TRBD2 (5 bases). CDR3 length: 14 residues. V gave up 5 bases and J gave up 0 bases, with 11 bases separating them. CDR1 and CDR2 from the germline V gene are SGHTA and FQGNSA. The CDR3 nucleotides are TGTGCCAGCAGCGCAATCCGGGACTCCTACGAGCAGTACTTC. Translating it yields CASSAIRDSYEQYF.

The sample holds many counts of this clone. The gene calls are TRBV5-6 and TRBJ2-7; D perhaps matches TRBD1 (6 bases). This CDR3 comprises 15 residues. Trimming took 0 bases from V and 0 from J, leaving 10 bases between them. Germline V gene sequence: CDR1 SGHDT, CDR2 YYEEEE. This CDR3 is CASSLGDRYSYEQYF. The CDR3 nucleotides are TGTGCCAGCAGCTTGGGTGACAGGTACTCCTACGAGCAGTACTTC.